The sample holds a few counts of the clone carrying this T cell receptor beta chain. Trimming took 0 bases from V and 7 from J; bases not matched to a gene: 12. The V gene's germline CDR1 is SGHDN and CDR2 FVKESK. This CDR3 has 16 residues. The PCR had 60 Vbeta and 13 Jbeta primers. Profiled with immunoSEQ multiplex PCR; TCRdb holds only in-frame clones, not every one. The sample records about 110,000 clones, almost 75% being singletons. This entry is derived from a study of cytomegalovirus exposure and HLA in healthy donors. The receptor's source is a man aged 35 to 55 in good health and CMV-seronegative. The sequenced sample was PBMCs. V is TRBV14 and J is TRBJ2-7; 7 bases map to TRBD2. CDR3 bases: TGTGCCAGCAGCCAAGATCATCGAGCGGGGTTGGGTGAGCAGTACTTC. Protein: CASSQDHRAGLGEQYF.